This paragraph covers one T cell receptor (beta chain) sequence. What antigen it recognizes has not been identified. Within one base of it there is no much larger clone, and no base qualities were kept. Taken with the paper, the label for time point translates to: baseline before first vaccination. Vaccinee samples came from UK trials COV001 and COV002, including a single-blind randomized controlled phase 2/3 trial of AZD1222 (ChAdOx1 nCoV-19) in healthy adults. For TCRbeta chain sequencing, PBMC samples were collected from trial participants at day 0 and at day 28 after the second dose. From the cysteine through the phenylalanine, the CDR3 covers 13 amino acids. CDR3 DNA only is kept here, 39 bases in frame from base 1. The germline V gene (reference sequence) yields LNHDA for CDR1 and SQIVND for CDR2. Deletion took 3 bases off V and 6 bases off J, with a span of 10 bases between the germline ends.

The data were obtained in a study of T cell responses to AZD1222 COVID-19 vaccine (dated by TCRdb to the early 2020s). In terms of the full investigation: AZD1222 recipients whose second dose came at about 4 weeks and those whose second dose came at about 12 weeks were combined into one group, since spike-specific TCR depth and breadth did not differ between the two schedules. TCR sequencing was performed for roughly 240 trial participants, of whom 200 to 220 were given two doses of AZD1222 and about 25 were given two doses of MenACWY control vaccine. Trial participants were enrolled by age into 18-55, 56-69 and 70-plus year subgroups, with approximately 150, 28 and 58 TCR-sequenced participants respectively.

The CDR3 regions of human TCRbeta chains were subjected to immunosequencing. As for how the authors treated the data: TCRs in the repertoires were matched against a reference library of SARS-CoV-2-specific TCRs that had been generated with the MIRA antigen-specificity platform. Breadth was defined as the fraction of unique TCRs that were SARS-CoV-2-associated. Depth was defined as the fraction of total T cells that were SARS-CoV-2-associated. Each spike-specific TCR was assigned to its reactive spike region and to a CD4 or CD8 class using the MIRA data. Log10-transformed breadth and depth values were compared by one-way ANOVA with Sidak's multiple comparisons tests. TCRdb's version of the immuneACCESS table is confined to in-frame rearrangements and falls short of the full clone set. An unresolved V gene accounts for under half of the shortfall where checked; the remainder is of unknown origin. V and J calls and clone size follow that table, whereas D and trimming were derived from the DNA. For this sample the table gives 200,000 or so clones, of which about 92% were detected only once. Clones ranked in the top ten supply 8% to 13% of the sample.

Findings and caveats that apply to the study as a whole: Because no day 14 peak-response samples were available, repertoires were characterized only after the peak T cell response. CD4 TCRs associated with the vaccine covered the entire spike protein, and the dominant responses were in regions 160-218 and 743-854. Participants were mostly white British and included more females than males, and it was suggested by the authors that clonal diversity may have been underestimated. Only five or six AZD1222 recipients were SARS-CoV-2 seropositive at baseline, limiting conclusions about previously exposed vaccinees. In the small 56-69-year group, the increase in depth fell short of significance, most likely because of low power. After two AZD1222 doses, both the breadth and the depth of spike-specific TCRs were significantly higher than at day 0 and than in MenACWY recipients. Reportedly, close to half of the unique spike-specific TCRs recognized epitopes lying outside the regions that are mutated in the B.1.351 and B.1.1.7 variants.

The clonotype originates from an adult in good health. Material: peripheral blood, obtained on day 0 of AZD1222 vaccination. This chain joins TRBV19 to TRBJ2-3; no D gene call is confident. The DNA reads TGTGCCAGTAGTATTGGGTCACAGGATACGCAGTATTTT. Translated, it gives CASSIGSQDTQYF.